These 3 T cell receptor beta chains were all obtained from the same sample, sequenced in a study of spatial heterogeneity in lung cancer. Time point denoted: sample taken at primary tumor resection. The input material, whole RNA from tumor, nontumor lung or frozen PBMC, was sequenced unsorted. TCRdb processed the 5' RACE reads anew with MiXCR; each CDR3 protein has one entry. The table has about 8,500 distinct CDR3 sequences, 7.8% seen once. Sequenced here: PBMCs, sampled at surgery. The source is a female donor with early-stage non-small cell lung cancer.

The sample holds many counts of this clonotype. The CDR3 here is CASRGASDTQYF. The CDR3 bases are TGTGCCAGCAGAGGCGCTTCAGATACGCAGTATTTT. This sequence joins TRBV6-6 and TRBJ2-3; D gene unclear. V lost 6 bases and J lost 4, with 8 bases in between. This CDR3 has 12 amino acids. Germline V CDR1 and CDR2: MNHNY, SVGAGI (reference sequence).

The gene calls are TRBV6-5 and TRBJ1-1, with 11 bases identical to TRBD1. The ends lost 6 bases at V and 3 bases at J; junction bases unmatched: 6. The germline V gene has CDR1 MNHEY and CDR2 SVGAGI. The CDR3 spans 15 residues. This chain's CDR3 is CASRAGTGGDTEAFF. CDR3 nucleotides: TGTGCCAGCAGAGCAGGGACAGGGGGAGACACTGAAGCTTTCTTT.

This clonotype occurred many times. This sequence joins TRBV18 and TRBJ2-7, with TRBD1 matching over 7 bases. Unmatched junction bases numbered 1, after V lost 3 bases and J lost 2 bases. Germline V gene lookup returns CDR1 KGHSH and CDR2 LQKENI. This CDR3 has 13 residues. The chain's CDR3 is CASSPGQTYEQYF. CDR3 in DNA: TGTGCCAGCTCACCGGGACAGACCTACGAGCAGTACTTC.